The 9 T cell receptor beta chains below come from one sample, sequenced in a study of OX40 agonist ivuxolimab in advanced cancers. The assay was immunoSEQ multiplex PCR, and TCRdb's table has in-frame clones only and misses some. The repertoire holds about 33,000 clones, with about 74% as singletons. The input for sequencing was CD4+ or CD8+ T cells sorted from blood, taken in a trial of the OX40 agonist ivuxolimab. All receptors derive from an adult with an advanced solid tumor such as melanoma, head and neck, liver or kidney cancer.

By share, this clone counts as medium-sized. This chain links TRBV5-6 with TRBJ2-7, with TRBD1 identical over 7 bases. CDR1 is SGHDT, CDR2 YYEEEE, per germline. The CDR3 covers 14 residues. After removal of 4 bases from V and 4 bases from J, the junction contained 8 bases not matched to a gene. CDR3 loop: CASSKVGGRYEQYF. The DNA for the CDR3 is TGTGCCAGCAGCAAGGTAGGGGGCCGGTACGAGCAGTACTTC.

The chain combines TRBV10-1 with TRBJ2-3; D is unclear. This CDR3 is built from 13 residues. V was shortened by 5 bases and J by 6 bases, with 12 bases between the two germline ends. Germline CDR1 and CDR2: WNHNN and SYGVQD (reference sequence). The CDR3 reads CASSPGVGDTQYF. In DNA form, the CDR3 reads TGCGCCAGCAGTCCTGGGGTGGGCGATACGCAGTATTTT.

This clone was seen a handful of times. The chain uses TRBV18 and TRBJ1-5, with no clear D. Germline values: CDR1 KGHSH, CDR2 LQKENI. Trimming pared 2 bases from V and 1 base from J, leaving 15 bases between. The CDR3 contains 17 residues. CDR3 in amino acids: CASSPTPELISNQPQHF. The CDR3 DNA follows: TGTGCCAGCTCACCAACGCCAGAACTTATAAGCAATCAGCCCCAGCATTTT.

CDR3 coding DNA: TGTGCCAGCAGCTCAACAGGTTTCTCTGGAAACACCATATATTTT. This translates into CASSSTGFSGNTIYF. The rearrangement joins TRBV7-9 to TRBJ1-3, with D tentatively TRBD1 (5 bases). The germline V gene has CDR1 SEHNR and CDR2 FQNEAQ (reference sequence). This CDR3 contains 15 residues. Trimming removed 4 bases from V and 0 bases from J, with 10 bases in between.

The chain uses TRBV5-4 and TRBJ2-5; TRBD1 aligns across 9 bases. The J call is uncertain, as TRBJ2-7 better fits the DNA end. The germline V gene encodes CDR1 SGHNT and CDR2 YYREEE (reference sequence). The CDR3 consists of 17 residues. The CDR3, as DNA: TGTGCCAGCAGTAGTGACGATCCGGGACAGGGATCCTACGAGCAGTACTTC. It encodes CASSSDDPGQGSYEQYF.

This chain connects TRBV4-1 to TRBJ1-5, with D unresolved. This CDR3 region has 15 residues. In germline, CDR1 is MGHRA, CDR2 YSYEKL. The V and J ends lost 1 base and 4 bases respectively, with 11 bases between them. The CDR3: CASSQVSQNNQPQHF. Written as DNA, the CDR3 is TGCGCCAGCAGCCAAGTGTCGCAGAATAATCAGCCCCAGCATTTT.

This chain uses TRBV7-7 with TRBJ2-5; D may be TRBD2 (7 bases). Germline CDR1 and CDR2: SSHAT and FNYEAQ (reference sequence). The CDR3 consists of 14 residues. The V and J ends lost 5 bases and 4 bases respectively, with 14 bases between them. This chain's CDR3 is CASSAEGGGETQYF. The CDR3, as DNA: TGTGCCAGCAGCGCAGAGGGGGGGGGAGAGACCCAGTACTTC. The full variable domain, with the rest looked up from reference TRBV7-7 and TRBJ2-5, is GAGVSQSPRYKVTKRGQDVTLRCDPISSHATLYWYQQALGQGPEFLTYFNYEAQPDKSGLPSDRFSAERPEGSISTLTIQRTEQRDSAMYRCASSAEGGGETQYFGPGTRLLVL.

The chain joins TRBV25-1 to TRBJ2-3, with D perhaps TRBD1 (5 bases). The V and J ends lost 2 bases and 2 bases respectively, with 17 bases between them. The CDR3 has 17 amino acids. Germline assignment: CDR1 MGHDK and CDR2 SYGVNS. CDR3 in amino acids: CASSEPVLDRSTDTQYF. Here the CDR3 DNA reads TGTGCCAGCAGTGAACCCGTTCTTGACAGATCCACAGATACGCAGTATTTT.

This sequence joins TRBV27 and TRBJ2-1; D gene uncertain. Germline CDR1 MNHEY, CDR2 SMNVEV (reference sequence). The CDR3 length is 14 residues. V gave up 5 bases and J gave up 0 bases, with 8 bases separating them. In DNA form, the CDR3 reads TGTGCCAGCAGTCCCACCACCTCCTACAATGAGCAGTTCTTC. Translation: CASSPTTSYNEQFF.